Given below is one T cell receptor (beta chain) in context. What it binds is unknown. This entry is derived from a study of T cell responses to AZD1222 COVID-19 vaccine. Study-wide points: Most donors were white British and more were female, and clonal diversity was possibly underestimated.

Sequencing was performed with immunoSEQ multiplex PCR; in TCRdb, only in-frame clones are kept and a portion is missing. The sample records approximately 150,000 clones, approximately 90% being singletons. The material was peripheral blood, obtained 28 days after the second AZD1222 dose. This receptor was taken from an adult who received the AZD1222 COVID-19 vaccine.

The CDR3 loop is CASSGRDRMTNEKLFF. CDR3 sequence (DNA): TGTGCCAGCAGCGGCCGGGACAGGATGACTAATGAAAAACTGTTTTTT. The chain uses TRBV11-2 and TRBJ1-4; 8 bases fit TRBD1. Looked up from germline, CDR1 is SGHAT and CDR2 is FQNNGV. The CDR3 has 16 amino acids. J was trimmed by 2 bases and V by 5 bases; bases with no gene match: 7. Supplemented by reference TRBV11-2 and TRBJ1-4, the full variable domain reads EAGVAQSPRYKIIEKRQSVAFWCNPISGHATLYWYQQILGQGPKLLIQFQNNGVVDDSQLPKDRFSAERLKGVDSTLKIQPAKLEDSAVYLCASSGRDRMTNEKLFFGSGTQLSVL.